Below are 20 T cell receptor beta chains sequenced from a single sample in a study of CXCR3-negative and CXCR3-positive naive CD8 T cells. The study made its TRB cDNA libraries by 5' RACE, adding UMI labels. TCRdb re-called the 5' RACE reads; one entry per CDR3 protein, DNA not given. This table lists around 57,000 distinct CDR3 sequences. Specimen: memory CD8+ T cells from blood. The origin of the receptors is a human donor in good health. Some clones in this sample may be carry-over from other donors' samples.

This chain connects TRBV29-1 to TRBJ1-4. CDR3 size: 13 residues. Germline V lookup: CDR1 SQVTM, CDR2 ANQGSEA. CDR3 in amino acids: CSVEDGSMRKLFF.

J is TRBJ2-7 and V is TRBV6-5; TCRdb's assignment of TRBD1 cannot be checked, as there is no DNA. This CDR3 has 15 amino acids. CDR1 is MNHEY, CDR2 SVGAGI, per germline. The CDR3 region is CASTPTGTASDEQYF.

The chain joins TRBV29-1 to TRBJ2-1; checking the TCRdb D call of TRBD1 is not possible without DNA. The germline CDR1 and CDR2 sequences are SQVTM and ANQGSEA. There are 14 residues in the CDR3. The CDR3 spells CSVEEGRGYNEQFF.

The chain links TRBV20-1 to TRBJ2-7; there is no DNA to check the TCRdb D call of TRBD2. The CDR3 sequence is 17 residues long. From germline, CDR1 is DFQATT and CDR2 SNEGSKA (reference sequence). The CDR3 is CSASSRGLAWDAYEQYF.

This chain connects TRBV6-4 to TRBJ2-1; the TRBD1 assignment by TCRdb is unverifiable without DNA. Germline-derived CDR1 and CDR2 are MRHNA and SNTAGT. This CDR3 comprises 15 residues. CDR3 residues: CASSDSRGGYNEQFF.

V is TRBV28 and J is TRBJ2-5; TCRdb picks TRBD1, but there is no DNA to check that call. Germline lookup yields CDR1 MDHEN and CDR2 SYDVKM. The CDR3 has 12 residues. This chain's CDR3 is CASSFGGETQYF.

CDR3 in amino acids: CASSLVEGTIREQYF. This chain uses TRBV5-1 with TRBJ2-7. Per germline, CDR1 SGHRS and CDR2 YFSETQ. This CDR3 has 15 amino acids. The entire variable domain, with the rest obtained from reference TRBV5-1 and TRBJ2-7, is as follows: KAGVTQTPRYLIKTRGQQVTLSCSPISGHRSVSWYQQTPGQGLQFLFEYFSETQRNKGNFPGRFSGRQFSNSRSEMNVSTLELGDSALYLCASSLVEGTIREQYFGPGTRLTVT.

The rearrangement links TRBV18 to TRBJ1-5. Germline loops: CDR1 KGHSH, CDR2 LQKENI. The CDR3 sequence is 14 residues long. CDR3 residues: CASSPRGPNQPQHF. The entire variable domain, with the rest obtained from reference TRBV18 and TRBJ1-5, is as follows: NAGVMQNPRHLVRRRGQEARLRCSPMKGHSHVYWYRQLPEEGLKFMVYLQKENIIDESGMPKERFSAEFPKEGPSILRIQQVVRGDSAAYFCASSPRGPNQPQHFGDGTRLSIL.

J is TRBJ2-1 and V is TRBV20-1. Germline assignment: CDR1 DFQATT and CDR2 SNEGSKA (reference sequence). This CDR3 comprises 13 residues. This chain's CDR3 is CSARSLAGNEQFF.

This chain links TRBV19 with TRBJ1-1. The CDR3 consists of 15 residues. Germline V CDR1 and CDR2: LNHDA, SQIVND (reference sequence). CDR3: CASSIGFGTNTEAFF.

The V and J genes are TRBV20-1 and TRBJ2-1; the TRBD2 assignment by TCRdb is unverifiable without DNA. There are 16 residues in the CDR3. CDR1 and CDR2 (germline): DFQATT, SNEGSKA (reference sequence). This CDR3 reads CSARDRAGTSSNEQFF.

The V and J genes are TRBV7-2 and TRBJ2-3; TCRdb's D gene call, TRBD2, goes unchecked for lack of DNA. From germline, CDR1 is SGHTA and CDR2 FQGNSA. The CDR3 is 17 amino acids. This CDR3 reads CASSQNFAGGRADTQYF.

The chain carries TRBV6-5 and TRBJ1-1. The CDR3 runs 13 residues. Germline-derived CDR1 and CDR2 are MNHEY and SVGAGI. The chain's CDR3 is CASSYGRNTEAFF.

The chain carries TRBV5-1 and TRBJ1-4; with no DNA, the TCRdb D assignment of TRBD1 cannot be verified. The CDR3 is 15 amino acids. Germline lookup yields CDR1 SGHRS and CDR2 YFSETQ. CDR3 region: CASSLRGREVEKLFF.

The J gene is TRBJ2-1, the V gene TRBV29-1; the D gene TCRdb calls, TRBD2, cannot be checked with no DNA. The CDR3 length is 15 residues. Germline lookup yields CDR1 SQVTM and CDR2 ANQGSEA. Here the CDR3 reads CSAPSGTSPYNEQFF.

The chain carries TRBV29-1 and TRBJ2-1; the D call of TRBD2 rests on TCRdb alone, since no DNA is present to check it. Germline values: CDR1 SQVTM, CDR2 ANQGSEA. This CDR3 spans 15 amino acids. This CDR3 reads CSVEDPSGGHNEQFF.

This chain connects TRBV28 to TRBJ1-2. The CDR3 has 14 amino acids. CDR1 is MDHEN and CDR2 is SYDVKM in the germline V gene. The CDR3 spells CASSEGIANYGYTF.

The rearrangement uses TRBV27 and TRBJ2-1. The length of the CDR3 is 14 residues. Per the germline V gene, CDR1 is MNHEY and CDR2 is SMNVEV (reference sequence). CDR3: CASSFLQSGNEQFF.

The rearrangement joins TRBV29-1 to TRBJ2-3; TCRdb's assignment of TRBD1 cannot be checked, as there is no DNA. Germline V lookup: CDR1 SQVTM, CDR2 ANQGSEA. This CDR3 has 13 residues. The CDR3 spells CSGSQGATGTRYF.

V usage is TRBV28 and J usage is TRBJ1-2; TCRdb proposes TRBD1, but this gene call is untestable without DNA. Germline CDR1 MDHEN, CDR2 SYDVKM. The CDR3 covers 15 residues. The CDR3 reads CASSPPGGDIYGYTF.